This T cell receptor (beta chain) originates from a study of radiation and T cells in renal cell carcinoma. TCRdb keeps only in-frame clones here, not all; method: immunoSEQ multiplex PCR. In the table there are approximately 110,000 clones, roughly four fifths of which are singletons. Time point given: baseline pretreatment blood. Treatment meaning: 15 Gy SBRT to primary tumor, nephrectomy 4 weeks later. The tumor was a clear cell renal cell carcinoma. Germline values: CDR1 LNHDA, CDR2 SQIVND (reference sequence). V shed 4 bases, J shed 8 bases, and the junction held 9 bases outside the gene matches. CDR3 length: 14 amino acids.

The input for sequencing was blood, taken from a patient whose treatment included radiotherapy and nephrectomy. The TCR comes from an older woman with renal cell carcinoma. The chain couples TRBV19 to TRBJ1-2, with TRBD1 matching 8 bases. The CDR3 DNA sequence: TGTGCCAGTAGTAGCCGGACAGGGCAAAACGGCTACACCTTC. Translating it yields CASSSRTGQNGYTF.